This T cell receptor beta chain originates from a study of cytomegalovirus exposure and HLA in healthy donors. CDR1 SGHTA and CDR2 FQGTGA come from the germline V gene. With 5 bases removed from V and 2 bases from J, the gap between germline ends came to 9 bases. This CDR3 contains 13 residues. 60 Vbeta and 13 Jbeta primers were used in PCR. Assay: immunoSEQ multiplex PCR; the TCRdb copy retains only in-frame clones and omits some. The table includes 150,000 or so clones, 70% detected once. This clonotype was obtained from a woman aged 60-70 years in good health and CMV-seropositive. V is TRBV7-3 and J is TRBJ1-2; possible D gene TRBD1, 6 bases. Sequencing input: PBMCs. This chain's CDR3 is CASSPTGNYGYTF. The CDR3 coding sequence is TGTGCCAGCAGCCCAACAGGGAACTATGGCTACACCTTC.